This entry describes one T cell receptor (beta chain). It lacks a known antigen. Within one base of it there is no much larger clone, and no base qualities were kept. The data belong to a study of blood T cell repertoires in COVID-19 (dated by TCRdb to 2019 to 2021). About the investigation overall: The collaborator samples originated in the United States, Italy and Spain and spanned the acute and convalescent phases of COVID-19. The samples were drawn from two sources: the first 160 participants of the ongoing ImmuneRACE study, and 1,254 subjects contributed by 6 global collaborators. The repertoires were made available in a free public database intended to serve as a resource for research on the immune response to SARS-CoV-2. The prospective study material was composed of cDNA or gDNA derived from T cells, B-cell-depleted T cells, or PBMCs. Where available, HLA class I and class II types were taken from metadata supplied by the sample provider and were not determined by assay-based typing. Subjects who had been exposed to COVID-19, were actively infected with it, or had recovered from it provided the deeply sampled blood TCRbeta repertoires that made up the dataset. A de-identified subject ID, COVID-19 status, age in years and sex were almost always included in the sample metadata.

TCRbeta CDR3 regions were amplified from genomic DNA using the immunoSEQ Assay, a bias-controlled multiplex PCR. The source study handled its data this way. Within the assay, amplification of reference gene primers was used to estimate how many nucleated cells each sample contained. Sequence reads were collapsed and filtered to measure the absolute abundance of every unique TCRbeta CDR3 rearrangement. For each sample, productive Simpson clonality was calculated as the square root of Simpson's diversity index over productive rearrangements. Here the immuneACCESS table is served through TCRdb, limited to in-frame sequences with V and J called. Missing clones are a known gap in these copies; in checked studies unresolved V genes cover under half, and the rest lacks a known reason. V, J and clone size derive from that table, while D and trimming were established from the DNA sequence. In all, the sample holds 150,000 to 200,000 clones, and about 81% of those were seen once. The top ten clonotypes cover about 19% of the sample.

The paper's findings and limits, for the study overall: The amount of clinical and demographic metadata varied by source and participant and was provided uncurated.

Whole blood was collected in K2EDTA tubes by collaborating institutions according to the institutions' own protocols. For TCRbeta analysis, collaborator samples were shipped as frozen whole blood, as isolated PBMCs, or as DNA extracted from either sample type. V is shortened by 0 bases, J by 4 bases, and the region joining them spans 16 bases. The CDR3 goes from the cysteine to the phenylalanine over 16 residues. Just CDR3 DNA is preserved here, 48 bases in frame from base 1. The germline V gene provides CDR1 SGDLS and CDR2 YYNGEE. The specimen was peripheral blood. The chain is encoded by TRBV9 joined to TRBJ2-5, and the D gene may be TRBD1, 8 bases matching. This sequence was found in a woman of 80 years or more with acute or convalescent COVID-19. The DNA reads as follows: TGTGCCAGCAGCGTAGTGCCAGGGGGCGGGAGAGAGACCCAGTACTTC. It translates to CASSVVPGGGRETQYF. Reference TRBV9 and TRBJ2-5 genes cover what lies past the CDR3, so the full variable domain is DSGVTQTPKHLITATGQRVTLRCSPRSGDLSVYWYQQSLDQGLQFLIQYYNGEERAKGNILERFSAQQFPDLHSELNLSSLELGDSALYFCASSVVPGGGRETQYFGPGTRLLVL.